A selection of T cell receptor beta chains follows, all from one sample in a study of blood T cell repertoires in COVID-19. TCRdb's copy holds only in-frame clones and misses some; the assay was immunoSEQ multiplex PCR. The sample holds over 250,000 clones, 80% to 90% seen once. Sequencing used peripheral blood. The receptors derive from a woman aged 45-65 years who had recovered from COVID-19. Both conserved end residues are part of each CDR3. The D gene is left open where the match is weak. The size field is filled for only some rows; it gives once, few, many or a size class.

V gene,J gene,D gene,clone size,CDR3 protein,CDR3 DNA
TRBV15,TRBJ2-3,TRBD2,NA,CATSRDITSGRVNTQYF,TGTGCCACCAGCAGAGATATAACTAGCGGGAGGGTTAATACGCAGTATTTT
TRBV28,TRBJ2-5,NA,NA,CASSSQGSYETQYF,TGTGCCAGCAGCTCCCAGGGGAGTTACGAGACCCAGTACTTC
TRBV9,TRBJ1-3,NA,once,CASSPRQASGNTIYF,TGTGCCAGCAGCCCACGACAGGCCTCTGGAAACACCATATATTTT
TRBV6-5,TRBJ2-7,NA,NA,CASGPTYEQYF,TGTGCCAGTGGGCCTACCTACGAGCAGTACTTC
TRBV10-1,TRBJ2-2,TRBD1,medium-sized,CASRDRAGELFF,TGCGCCAGCAGGGACAGGGCCGGGGAGCTGTTTTTT
TRBV6-2/TRBV6-3,TRBJ2-3,NA,NA,CASSYSSGGTDTQYF,TGTGCCAGCAGTTACTCATCAGGGGGCACAGATACGCAGTATTTT
TRBV27,TRBJ1-1,TRBD1,NA,CASARQGYTEAFF,TGTGCCAGCGCCAGACAGGGGTACACTGAAGCTTTCTTT
TRBV11-2,TRBJ1-2,NA,few,CASSPDRSNGYTF,TGTGCCAGCAGCCCAGACAGGAGTAACGGCTACACCTTC
TRBV28,TRBJ2-7,NA,few,CASSPDREVVYEQYF,TGTGCCAGCAGCCCCGACAGGGAGGTCGTCTACGAGCAGTACTTC
TRBV7-2,TRBJ2-1,TRBD1,few,CASRDRIVNEQFF,TGTGCCAGTCGGGACAGGATTGTCAATGAGCAGTTCTTC
TRBV4-1,TRBJ2-5,TRBD2,NA,CASSQDRLAGRETQYF,TGCGCCAGCAGCCAAGATAGGCTAGCGGGAAGGGAGACCCAGTACTTC
TRBV28,TRBJ1-1,NA,NA,CASSFGFPFSGRSVFLW,TGTGCCAGCAGTTTCGGGTTCCCGTTCTCCGGTCGGTCAGTCTTTTTGTGG
TRBV2,TRBJ2-1,TRBD2,NA,CASNGLAGKNEQFF,TGTGCCAGCAATGGGCTAGCGGGGAAGAATGAGCAGTTCTTC
TRBV7-9,TRBJ2-7,NA,NA,CASSNGTRVSGQYF,TGTGCCAGCAGCAACGGGACACGCGTAAGTGGGCAGTACTTC
TRBV15,TRBJ2-1,TRBD2,NA,CATSRVGQRGTYEQFF,TGTGCCACCAGCAGAGTAGGCCAGCGGGGAACTTATGAGCAGTTCTTC
TRBV28,TRBJ1-5,TRBD1,NA,CASSSESGGVQPQHF,TGTGCCAGCAGTTCAGAATCAGGGGGCGTTCAGCCCCAGCATTTT
TRBV6-2/TRBV6-3,TRBJ2-2,TRBD2,few,CASSTGTSNTGELFF,TGTGCCAGCAGCACCGGGACTAGCAACACCGGGGAGCTGTTTTTT
TRBV23-1,TRBJ2-7,TRBD2,NA,CASSQSSRGEKGDDEQYF,TGCGCCAGCAGTCAATCGTCGCGGGGGGAGAAAGGAGACGACGAGCAGTACTTC
TRBV7-9,TRBJ1-5,NA,NA,CASSLVQGPQHF,TGTGCCAGCAGCTTAGTCCAGGGACCCCAGCATTTT
TRBV7-2,TRBJ1-1,TRBD1,NA,CASRNRGPEAFF,TGTGCCAGCAGGAACAGGGGGCCTGAAGCTTTCTTT
TRBV7-2,TRBJ2-1,TRBD2,NA,CASSLGLAGVYEQFF,TGTGCCAGCAGTCTTGGACTAGCGGGGGTATATGAGCAGTTCTTC
TRBV30,TRBJ2-7,NA,NA,CAWRRDGSYEQYF,TGTGCCTGGAGAAGGGATGGGAGTTACGAGCAGTACTTC
TRBV3-1/TRBV3-2,TRBJ2-1,NA,NA,CASSQDAGKVGQFF,TGTGCCAGCAGCCAAGATGCAGGGAAAGTAGGGCAGTTCTTC
TRBV28,TRBJ1-1,NA,NA,CASSPTGGTEAFF,TGTGCCAGCAGCCCCACGGGAGGGACCGAAGCTTTCTTT
TRBV7-2,TRBJ1-1,NA,NA,CASSLKWTANTEAFF,TGTGCCAGCAGCTTAAAATGGACAGCGAACACTGAAGCTTTCTTT
TRBV7-3,TRBJ2-7,TRBD2,few,CASSPASGNGYEQYF,TGTGCCAGCAGCCCTGCTAGCGGGAATGGCTACGAGCAGTACTTC
TRBV15,TRBJ2-7,TRBD1,NA,CATSREQGITSYEQYF,TGTGCCACCAGCAGGGAACAGGGGATCACCTCCTACGAGCAGTACTTC
TRBV18,TRBJ2-7,NA,NA,CASSRTTEAYEQYF,TGTGCCAGCTCACGGACAACGGAAGCCTACGAGCAGTACTTC
TRBV24-1,TRBJ2-2,NA,NA,CATWEGHGELFF,TGTGCCACCTGGGAGGGACACGGGGAGCTGTTTTTT
TRBV9,TRBJ2-2,TRBD1,NA,CASSEGTGETGELFF,TGTGCCAGCAGCGAGGGGACAGGGGAGACCGGGGAGCTGTTTTTT
TRBV28,TRBJ2-1,TRBD2,NA,CASTLGGSHNEQFF,TGTGCCAGCACCCTCGGGGGGAGCCACAATGAGCAGTTCTTC
TRBV3-1/TRBV3-2,TRBJ1-2,NA,NA,CASSQDHRKAYGYTF,TGTGCCAGCAGCCAAGACCACAGGAAGGCGTATGGCTACACCTTC
TRBV7-9,TRBJ2-7,TRBD2,NA,CATNRGGSVYEQYF,TGTGCCACCAATCGGGGGGGGTCCGTATACGAGCAGTACTTC
TRBV28,TRBJ2-3,TRBD1,NA,CASSLVDRVASDTQYF,TGTGCCAGTTCCCTGGTGGACAGGGTGGCCTCAGATACGCAGTATTTT
TRBV7-2,TRBJ1-6,NA,NA,CASSYGAGINSPLHF,TGTGCCAGCAGCTACGGAGCTGGCATCAATTCACCCCTCCACTTT
TRBV5-6,TRBJ2-5,NA,NA,CASSSLWGRQETQYF,TGTGCCAGCAGCTCGTTGTGGGGCCGGCAAGAGACCCAGTACTTC
TRBV25-1,TRBJ2-5,NA,NA,CASSTYGGGQETQYF,TGTGCCAGCAGCACCTATGGGGGAGGACAAGAGACCCAGTACTTC
TRBV7-2,TRBJ2-7,NA,NA,CASSTPDRIYEQYF,TGTGCCAGCAGCACACCCGACAGAATCTACGAGCAGTACTTC
TRBV11-2,TRBJ1-3,NA,NA,CASSLAPPGAIYF,TGTGCCAGCAGCTTAGCCCCCCCGGGGGCCATATATTTT
TRBV4-2,TRBJ1-4,NA,NA,CASSHLGQGPRDEKLFF,TGTGCCAGCAGCCACTTGGGGCAAGGGCCAAGGGATGAAAAACTGTTTTTT
TRBV27,TRBJ2-5,TRBD2,once,CASSRSTSGTETQYF,TGTGCCAGCAGTCGATCGACTAGCGGGACAGAGACCCAGTACTTC
TRBV6-4,TRBJ2-1,NA,NA,CASSDSGGNNEQFF,TGTGCCAGCAGTGACTCCGGCGGGAACAATGAGCAGTTCTTC
TRBV6-9,TRBJ2-7,TRBD2,NA,CASSYSAAGAGEQYF,TGTGCCAGCAGTTATTCGGCAGCGGGAGCGGGCGAGCAGTACTTC
TRBV7-2,TRBJ2-1,TRBD2,NA,CASSLPGLVEQFF,TGTGCCAGCAGCTTACCGGGACTAGTTGAGCAGTTCTTC
TRBV6-2/TRBV6-3,TRBJ1-6,TRBD1,NA,CASSYPGGGLYNSPLHF,TGTGCCAGCAGTTACCCAGGGGGCGGCCTTTATAATTCACCCCTCCACTTT
TRBV9,TRBJ2-1,TRBD1,NA,CASSPRTGGRSYNEQFF,TGTGCCAGCAGCCCTCGGACAGGGGGCCGCTCCTACAATGAGCAGTTCTTC